One sample yielded the 23 T cell receptor beta chains listed below, sequenced in a study of control samples from healthy donors and cancer patients. Sequencing was performed with immunoSEQ multiplex PCR; in TCRdb, only in-frame clones are kept and a portion is missing. Of around 230,000 clones in the sample, around 94% are singletons; the top ten hold about 1.6%. The material sequenced was blood. These receptors originate from a man in his fifties in good health.

This chain uses TRBV5-4 with TRBJ2-3; D uncertain. This CDR3 contains 12 residues. V dropped 3 bases and J dropped 1 base, with 3 bases sitting between them. Germline assignment: CDR1 SGHNT and CDR2 YYREEE (reference sequence). The CDR3 region is CASSSGTDTQYF. The CDR3 DNA reads as TGTGCCAGCAGCTCTGGCACAGATACGCAGTATTTT.

The rearrangement links TRBV7-9 to TRBJ2-4; possible D gene TRBD2, 5 bases. This CDR3 is 13 amino acids long. Trimming removed 1 base at V and 6 bases at J, with 7 bases between. In germline, CDR1 is SEHNR, CDR2 FQNEAQ (reference sequence). The CDR3 sequence: CASSLERLNIQYF. The DNA of the CDR3 is TGTGCCAGCAGCTTAGAGCGGTTAAACATTCAGTACTTC.

The chain joins TRBV5-4 to TRBJ1-1; tentative D call: TRBD1 (5 bases). V shed 4 bases and J shed 0 bases, with 13 bases lying between them. CDR1 is SGHNT and CDR2 is YYREEE in the germline V gene (reference sequence). This CDR3 is built from 15 residues. The CDR3 DNA follows: TGTGCCAGCAGCGGGAGGACATTCATGAACACTGAAGCTTTCTTT. Its protein product is CASSGRTFMNTEAFF.

The genes are TRBV27 and TRBJ1-5; D ambiguous. Germline lookup yields CDR1 MNHEY and CDR2 SMNVEV (reference sequence). Trimming shortened V by 6 bases and J by 5 bases, and 11 bases separated the two germline ends. The CDR3 covers 13 residues. CDR3 sequence reads: CASRTRLDQPQHF. The DNA for the CDR3 is TGTGCCAGCAGGACTAGATTAGATCAGCCCCAGCATTTT.

V usage is TRBV21-1 and J usage is TRBJ1-5. TRBV21-1 corresponds to a pseudogene. The CDR3 totals 15 residues. CDR3 in DNA: TGTGCCAGCCCGAGGCCCCGCGAGGGCAATCAGCCCCAGCATTTT. Translating it yields CASPRPREGNQPQHF.

V is TRBV5-4 and J is TRBJ1-2; D may be TRBD1 (6 bases). The CDR3 has 15 residues. The V end was cut by 0 bases, the J end by 7 bases, with 16 bases between. Germline V gives CDR1 SGHNT, CDR2 YYREEE (reference sequence). CDR3 loop: CASSLEIAGASGYTF. In DNA, the CDR3 is TGTGCCAGCAGCTTGGAAATCGCGGGGGCTAGTGGCTACACCTTC.

This clone was counted a single time. The chain is built from TRBV28 and TRBJ1-6; 7 bases are a match to TRBD1. Germline V lookup: CDR1 MDHEN, CDR2 SYDVKM. V shed 1 base, J shed 7 bases, and the junction held 7 bases outside the gene matches. This CDR3 comprises 16 residues. The CDR3 reads CASSLSEGARNSPLHF. The CDR3 coding sequence is TGTGCCAGCAGTTTATCAGAGGGGGCTCGCAATTCACCCCTCCACTTT.

The chain couples TRBV3-1 (or the pseudogene TRBV3-2) to TRBJ2-2, with TRBD1 identical over 7 bases. The V gene end was trimmed by 2 bases and the J gene end by 6 bases; junction bases not matched to a gene: 3. Germline CDR1 reads LGHDT; CDR2 reads YNNKEL (reference sequence). The CDR3 loop spans 14 amino acids. The CDR3 DNA reads as TGTGCCAGCAGCCAAAATACAGGGGCCGGGGAGCTGTTTTTT. The encoded protein is CASSQNTGAGELFF.

The chain recombines TRBV7-2 with TRBJ1-1, with D hard to call. V dropped 1 base and J dropped 1 base, with 7 bases sitting between them. The CDR3 has 14 amino acids. Germline lookup yields CDR1 SGHTA and CDR2 FQGNSA. The CDR3 nucleotides are TGTGCCAGCAGCTTAGAGGCAGGGAACACTGAAGCTTTCTTT. It specifies CASSLEAGNTEAFF.

The chain links TRBV2 to TRBJ1-5; no definite D call. The germline CDR1 and CDR2 sequences are SNHLY and FYNNEI. With 7 bases removed from V and 0 bases from J, the gap between germline ends came to 10 bases. The CDR3 totals 14 residues. The CDR3 region has the DNA TGTGCCAGCAAGGGAATGGTTAGCAATCAGCCCCAGCATTTT. The encoded protein is CASKGMVSNQPQHF.

V gene TRBV19 combines with J gene TRBJ1-5, with 8 bases lining up with TRBD1. J lost 6 bases, V lost 10 bases, and 11 bases had no gene match. Germline CDR1 is LNHDA and CDR2 is SQIVND (reference sequence). The CDR3 extends over 14 amino acids. CDR3 residues: CATSTGQGGQPQHF. The CDR3 nucleotides are TGTGCCACTTCTACCGGACAGGGAGGTCAGCCCCAGCATTTT.

The chain has TRBV28 and TRBJ1-1; perhaps TRBD1 as D (5 bases). Germline assignment: CDR1 MDHEN and CDR2 SYDVKM. V was shortened by 4 bases and J by 3 bases, with 15 bases between the two germline ends. The CDR3 is 15 residues long. Written as DNA, the CDR3 is TGTGCCAGCAGTTCCCGGGACTCTAGGGACACTGAAGCTTTCTTT. It encodes CASSSRDSRDTEAFF.

The rearrangement links TRBV6-5 to TRBJ2-7, with 10 bases that match TRBD1. Germline trimming cut 6 bases from V and 7 bases from J; bases unmatched to any gene: 9. Germline CDR1 MNHEY, CDR2 SVGAGI. The CDR3 runs to 14 residues. The CDR3 loop reads CASRKGQGLWEQYF. As DNA, the CDR3 is TGTGCCAGCAGAAAGGGACAGGGGCTGTGGGAGCAGTACTTC.

This chain links TRBV6-5 with TRBJ1-1; weak D call: TRBD1 (6 bases). The CDR3 extends over 15 amino acids. V was trimmed by 6 bases and J by 3 bases, leaving 17 bases between them. Germline V lookup: CDR1 MNHEY, CDR2 SVGAGI. CDR3 in amino acids: CASRATGPEDTEAFF. The CDR3 nucleotides are TGTGCCAGCAGGGCTACAGGGCCGGAGGACACTGAAGCTTTCTTT.

This clone appeared once. Germline and junction disagree at one end, which may indicate a read error. The V call is TRBV5-4, the J call TRBJ1-4; TRBD1 might be the D (6 bases). The CDR3 sequence is 15 residues long. Germline assignment: CDR1 SGHNT and CDR2 YYREEE (reference sequence). In nucleotides, the CDR3 is TGTGCCAGCAGCCTCGGGGGGGCAACTCATGAAAAACTGTTTTTT. This sequence encodes CASSLGGATHEKLFF.

V and J are TRBV18 and TRBJ1-3; D is uncertain. There are 16 residues in the CDR3. Looked up from germline, CDR1 is KGHSH and CDR2 is LQKENI. V was trimmed by 2 bases and J by 0 bases, leaving 11 bases between them. The CDR3 protein is CASSPVDTGSGNTIYF. The CDR3 nucleotides are TGTGCCAGCTCACCAGTAGATACGGGCTCTGGAAACACCATATATTTT. The entire variable domain, with the rest obtained from reference TRBV18 and TRBJ1-3, is as follows: NAGVMQNPRHLVRRRGQEARLRCSPMKGHSHVYWYRQLPEEGLKFMVYLQKENIIDESGMPKERFSAEFPKEGPSILRIQQVVRGDSAAYFCASSPVDTGSGNTIYFGEGSWLTVV.

The chain is built from TRBV6-5 and TRBJ1-2; 8 bases map to TRBD1. V lost 0 bases, J lost 8 bases, and 5 bases stayed unmatched. In germline, CDR1 is MNHEY, CDR2 SVGAGI. The length of the CDR3 is 14 residues. CDR3 in amino acids: CASSYSDRASGYTF. CDR3 bases: TGTGCCAGCAGTTACTCGGACAGGGCAAGCGGCTACACCTTC.

As concerns this clone: An end of the junction differs from the germline gene, which may be a read error. V is TRBV7-7 and J is TRBJ2-5, with 9 bases aligning to TRBD1. Per germline, CDR1 SSHAT and CDR2 FNYEAQ (reference sequence). The CDR3 has 16 amino acids. The CDR3 region is CASSLGPGQGLETQYF. Written as DNA, the CDR3 is TGTGCTAGCAGCTTAGGCCCCGGACAGGGGTTGGAGACCCAGTACTTC.

The rearrangement links TRBV3-1 (or the pseudogene TRBV3-2) to TRBJ2-5, with D perhaps TRBD1 (6 bases). Germline assignment: CDR1 LGHDT and CDR2 YNNKEL (reference sequence). The CDR3 consists of 14 residues. Trimming left V 0 bases short and J 6 bases short, with 11 bases between. The CDR3 sequence: CASSQEWQGKTQYF. The CDR3 DNA reads TGTGCCAGCAGCCAAGAGTGGCAGGGGAAGACCCAGTACTTC.

The V and J genes are TRBV7-6 and TRBJ2-2; possible D gene TRBD1, 5 bases. CDR3 length: 15 residues. Germline loops: CDR1 SGHVS, CDR2 FNYEAQ. V gave up 1 base and J gave up 0 bases, with 6 bases separating them. The CDR3 spells CASSLGTPNTGELFF. The CDR3 coding sequence is TGTGCCAGCAGCTTAGGGACACCGAACACCGGGGAGCTGTTTTTT. Full variable domain (missing parts from reference TRBV7-6 and TRBJ2-2): GAGVSQSPRYKVTKRGQDVALRCDPISGHVSLYWYRQALGQGPEFLTYFNYEAQQDKSGLPNDRFSAERPEGSISTLTIQRTEQRDSAMYRCASSLGTPNTGELFFGEGSRLTVL.

This clone was detected once. The rearrangement links TRBV29-1 to TRBJ1-2, with TRBD1 matching 9 bases. In germline, CDR1 is SQVTM, CDR2 ANQGSEA. The CDR3 runs 15 residues. The V gene end was trimmed by 7 bases and the J gene end by 4 bases; junction bases not matched to a gene: 13. CDR3 sequence: CSGDGQGKDGYGYTF. The CDR3 nucleotides are TGCAGCGGGGATGGACAGGGGAAAGACGGCTATGGCTACACCTTC. Full variable domain (outside the CDR3, taken from reference TRBV29-1 and TRBJ1-2): SAVISQKPSRDICQRGTSLTIQCQVDSQVTMMFWYRQQPGQSLTLIATANQGSEATYESGFVIDKFPISRPNLTFSTLTVSNMSPEDSSIYLCSGDGQGKDGYGYTFGSGTRLTVV.

The chain recombines TRBV11-3 with TRBJ2-7, with D perhaps given as TRBD1 or TRBD2 (5 bases each). V lost 1 base and J 4 bases, leaving 11 bases between the germline ends. The CDR3 contains 14 residues. CDR1 and CDR2 from the germline V gene are SGHNT and YENEEA. This CDR3 reads CASSLGGERYEQYF. CDR3 bases: TGTGCCAGCAGCTTAGGAGGGGAACGGTACGAGCAGTACTTC.

The genes are TRBV28 and TRBJ1-1, with D unresolved. This CDR3 spans 12 amino acids. The V gene's germline CDR1 is MDHEN and CDR2 SYDVKM. The V and J ends lost 4 bases and 6 bases respectively, with 9 bases between them. CDR3 sequence: CASSSPWAEAFF. The CDR3 nucleotides read TGTGCCAGCAGTTCACCTTGGGCTGAAGCTTTCTTT.